The entry below gives a single T cell receptor beta chain sequence along with its context. Data came from immunoSEQ multiplex PCR; TCRdb stores just in-frame clones and leaves some out. There are 2 million to 3 million clones in the sample; more than 85% occur only once, and 0.36% lies in the top ten. The sample originates from a study of shared clonotypes between healthy human individuals. This CDR3 is 14 amino acids long. Germline loops: CDR1 MNHEY, CDR2 SVGAGI. Trimming took 6 bases from V and 1 from J; bases not matched to a gene: 5. The chain is built from TRBV6-5 and TRBJ1-1; 7 nucleotides line up with TRBD1. Sequencing was carried out using naive CD4+ T cells from PBMCs. The subset denotes: CD45RA+ positively selected. This TCR was sampled from a man aged 18 to 29 in good health. Some clones in this sample may be carry-over from other donors' samples. Written as DNA, the CDR3 is TGTGCCAGCAGCCCGAACAGGGGGAACACTGAAGCTTTCTTT. It codes for CASSPNRGNTEAFF.